The rows below give T cell receptor beta chains drawn from one sample of a study of CD8 T cells in ankylosing spondylitis. MiXCR was run by TCRdb on the 5' RACE reads, yielding one entry per CDR3 protein. This table has 220,000 or so distinct CDR3 sequences, roughly 18% appearing once. Sequencing was carried out using blood, either unsorted or a sorted T cell fraction (not recorded which). The receptors derive from a male donor with ankylosing spondylitis. The CDR3 runs from the conserved cysteine through the conserved F or W. Fields, in order: clone size, CDR3 length, D gene, V gene, J gene, CDR3 DNA, CDR3 protein. A D gene is named only where the DNA matches it firmly. Clone size is given for some rows only: seen once, a few or many times, or a class if the clone is expanded.

>few|13|.|TRBV19|TRBJ1-2
TGTGCCAGTACCCCCACAGGGTCCTATGGCTACACCTTC
CASTPTGSYGYTF
>.|16|TRBD2|TRBV5-5|TRBJ2-1
TGTGCCAGCAGCCACCCAGCTAGCGGGTTCTACAATGAGCAGTTCTTC
CASSHPASGFYNEQFF
>few|13|TRBD1|TRBV29-1|TRBJ1-2
TGCAGCGTGCCCGGGACAGACTTCTATGGCTACACCTTC
CSVPGTDFYGYTF
>.|14|.|TRBV5-1|TRBJ1-2
TGCGCCAGCAGCTTGGAGGGGGACGTCTATGGCTACACCTTC
CASSLEGDVYGYTF
>.|17|.|TRBV20-1|TRBJ2-1
TGCAGTGCGAGGGCCGTAAAGGAGGTGTACTCCTACAATGAGCAGTTCTTC
CSARAVKEVYSYNEQFF
>few|14|.|TRBV5-6|TRBJ2-7
TGTGCCAGCACCTTCGGGGGCCTAGACTACGAGCAGTACTTC
CASTFGGLDYEQYF
>.|14|.|TRBV7-9|TRBJ2-7
TGTGCCAGCTGTAATACACTCGAAAATGGCGAGCAGTACTTC
CASCNTLENGEQYF
>.|13|.|TRBV24-1|TRBJ2-7
TGTGCCACCAGTGAGGGGAACTCCTACGAGCAGTACTTC
CATSEGNSYEQYF
>few|13|.|TRBV30|TRBJ1-2
TGTGCCTGGAGTGTGTATCGACCTAATGGCTACACCTTC
CAWSVYRPNGYTF
>few|14|.|TRBV27|TRBJ1-1
TGTGCCAGCAGTCCCGCGGCGGGGAACACTGAAGCTTTCTTT
CASSPAAGNTEAFF
>many|15|.|TRBV12-3/TRBV12-4|TRBJ2-1
TGTGCCAGCAGCCCTCGGGACTCATCCTACAATGAGCAGTTCTTC
CASSPRDSSYNEQFF
>.|10|.|TRBV7-9|TRBJ1-1
TGTGCCAGCAGCCCCACAGGGGCTTTCTTT
CASSPTGAFF
>.|12|.|TRBV4-2|TRBJ2-1
TGTGCCAGCAGCCAAGGTACCACGGAGCAGTTCTTC
CASSQGTTEQFF
>.|15|.|TRBV27|TRBJ2-6
TGTGCCAGCAGTTTAGGACACACTGGGGCCAACGTCCTGACTTTC
CASSLGHTGANVLTF
>few|14|.|TRBV6-5|TRBJ2-1
TGTGCCAGCAGTTACACAGGGGAGGGGAATGAGCAGTTCTTC
CASSYTGEGNEQFF
>few|14|.|TRBV12-3/TRBV12-4|TRBJ1-2
TGTGCCAGCAGTCCCCAGGGCGGTAACTATGGCTACACCTTC
CASSPQGGNYGYTF
>few|19|.|TRBV11-1|TRBJ1-2
TGTGCCAGCAACATAGGTCCCGGGACAACACCCAATCCTGACTATGGCTACACCTTC
CASNIGPGTTPNPDYGYTF
>.|14|.|TRBV5-6|TRBJ2-1
TGTGCCAGCAGCTTTATGGGCTCCTACAATGAGCAGTTCTTC
CASSFMGSYNEQFF
>.|15|.|TRBV12-3/TRBV12-4|TRBJ1-5
TGTGCCAGCAGTTTAGACAGCTCCATCCATCAGCCCCAGCATTTT
CASSLDSSIHQPQHF
>.|17|TRBD1|TRBV7-9|TRBJ1-2
TGTGCCAGCAGCTCCCCCGGGACAGGGGCTTTGGACTATGGCTACACCTTC
CASSSPGTGALDYGYTF
>few|11|.|TRBV25-1|TRBJ2-1
TGTGCCAGCAGTGAAGCTTATGAGCAGTTCTTC
CASSEAYEQFF
>.|15|TRBD1|TRBV5-6|TRBJ1-5
TGTGCCAGCAGCCCAGGGGGGGGCAGCAATCAGCCCCAGCATTTT
CASSPGGGSNQPQHF
>few|16|.|TRBV9|TRBJ2-6
TGTGCCAGCAGCCCAGTTTGGGGCTCTGGGGCCAACGTCCTGACTTTC
CASSPVWGSGANVLTF
>few|14|.|TRBV27|TRBJ2-7
TGTGCCAGCAGTTCAGGGAACGGCGCCTACGAGCAGTACTTC
CASSSGNGAYEQYF
>few|17|TRBD1|TRBV2|TRBJ1-3
TGTGCCAGCAGTTTTACGGGACAGCCTGAGTTAGGAAACACCATATATTTT
CASSFTGQPELGNTIYF
>few|13|.|TRBV3-1|TRBJ2-3
TGTGCCAGCAGCCAAGATCTGGAGGATACGCAGTATTTT
CASSQDLEDTQYF
>.|14|.|TRBV4-3|TRBJ1-1
TGCGCCAGCAGCCAAGAAAGGGTGAACACTGAAGCTTTCTTT
CASSQERVNTEAFF
>few|13|.|TRBV29-1|TRBJ2-1
TGCAGCGCCTTAGCGAGCTCCTACAATGAGCAGTTCTTC
CSALASSYNEQFF
>.|16|.|TRBV9|TRBJ2-5
TGTGCCAGCAGCATCGACTACAAGGGGGGCCAAGAGACCCAGTACTTC
CASSIDYKGGQETQYF
>.|15|.|TRBV13|TRBJ2-3
TGTGCCAGCAGCCCCGGGGGAGTGTTGTCTGATACGCAGTATTTT
CASSPGGVLSDTQYF
>few|15|TRBD1|TRBV9|TRBJ1-6
TGTGCCAGCAGCGACCCCGGACAGGGTCATTCACCCCTCCACTTT
CASSDPGQGHSPLHF
>.|16|TRBD2|TRBV4-3|TRBJ2-1
TGCGCCAGCAGCCAAGCGATAGGGGAGGGCCTGAATGAGCAGTTCTTC
CASSQAIGEGLNEQFF
>few|15|.|TRBV18|TRBJ2-7
TGTGCCAGCTCACCGGGGGTAGGGGTCGGGAACGAGCAGTACTTC
CASSPGVGVGNEQYF
>.|15|.|TRBV30|TRBJ1-2
TGTGCCTGGAGAGCTAAGAAGGGGTCTAACTATGGCTACACCTTC
CAWRAKKGSNYGYTF
>few|17|TRBD2|TRBV5-4|TRBJ2-1
TGTGCCAGCAGCTTGGACGACCCGGGACTAGGTAACAATGAGCAGTTCTTC
CASSLDDPGLGNNEQFF
>few|14|TRBD2|TRBV12-3/TRBV12-4|TRBJ2-1
TGTGCCAGCAGCCCCGGGGGGGCCGGGAATGAGCAGTTCTTC
CASSPGGAGNEQFF
>.|13|.|TRBV7-9|TRBJ2-1
TGTGCCAGCGGCTTTGGGGAAAAAAATGAGCAGTTCTTC
CASGFGEKNEQFF
>few|13|.|TRBV2|TRBJ1-1
TGTGCCAGCAGTGGGGGGCCTCACACTGAAGCTTTCTTT
CASSGGPHTEAFF
>few|14|.|TRBV4-2|TRBJ1-1
TGTGCCAGCAGCAACTTACAGGAGAACACTGAAGCTTTCTTT
CASSNLQENTEAFF
>.|16|TRBD2|TRBV27|TRBJ2-3
TGTGCCAGCAGTTTCGATGTAACTAGCGCCACAGATACGCAGTATTTT
CASSFDVTSATDTQYF
>few|14|.|TRBV5-1|TRBJ2-2
TGCGCCAGCAGCTTGTGGAAGGGTCCCGGGGAGCTGTTTTTT
CASSLWKGPGELFF
>.|15|.|TRBV15|TRBJ2-5
TGTGCCACCAGCGCGCCGACGACTAGCCAAGAGACCCAGTACTTC
CATSAPTTSQETQYF
>few|15|TRBD2|TRBV7-7|TRBJ2-5
TGTGCTAGCAGCTTACCTAGCGGGGGTCAAGAGACCCAGTACTTC
CASSLPSGGQETQYF
>.|15|TRBD1|TRBV4-1|TRBJ1-2
TGCGCCAGCAGCCCCGGGACAGGGGGCGCCTATGGCTACACCTTC
CASSPGTGGAYGYTF
>few|17|TRBD1|TRBV7-9|TRBJ2-7
TGTGCCAGCAGCTTCTACCGGGACAGGCCTCTCGGGGACGAGCAGTACTTC
CASSFYRDRPLGDEQYF
>many|15|.|TRBV12-3/TRBV12-4|TRBJ2-7
TGTGCCAGCAGTCCCCGGGGCGACCCCCCTTTGGGGCAGTACTTC
CASSPRGDPPLGQYF
>once|13|.|TRBV20-1|TRBJ2-2
TGCAGTGCCCCGGGACTCTTAACCGGGGAGCTGTTTTTT
CSAPGLLTGELFF
>many|14|.|TRBV29-1|TRBJ2-7
TGCAGCGTTGAAGTTCGTGAAGGGACCTACGAGCAGTACTTC
CSVEVREGTYEQYF
>.|13|.|TRBV27|TRBJ1-4
TGTGCCAGTCTCGGGGGGGCGGATGAAAAACTGTTTTTT
CASLGGADEKLFF
>few|16|TRBD2|TRBV11-2|TRBJ2-5
TGTGCCAGCAGCTTAGATCTGGGAGGGAATCAAGAGACCCAGTACTTC
CASSLDLGGNQETQYF